A single sample gave rise to the 26 T cell receptor beta chains below, sequenced in a study of blood T cell repertoires in COVID-19. Method: immunoSEQ multiplex PCR; TCRdb's copy keeps in-frame clones and lacks some. The table records approximately 170,000 clones, roughly 93% of them present only once. Sequenced material: peripheral blood. Every receptor here comes from a woman aged 60-70 years with COVID-19, enrolled during active disease.

The V gene is TRBV5-5, the J gene TRBJ2-1; D is unclear. The germline CDR1 and CDR2 sequences are SGHKS and YYEKEE (reference sequence). The CDR3 is 14 residues long. Trimming took off 9 bases at V and 1 base at J, with 14 bases between the two ends. In DNA form, the CDR3 reads TGTGCCACCAATGCTAGGATATCCTACAATGAGCAGTTCTTC. Its protein is CATNARISYNEQFF.

The chain uses TRBV27 and TRBJ2-3, with D perhaps TRBD1 (6 bases). The CDR3 loop spans 12 amino acids. Trimming removed 5 bases from V and 7 bases from J, with 10 bases in between. CDR1 is MNHEY and CDR2 is SMNVEV in the germline V gene (reference sequence). This CDR3 is CASSTTGYTQYF. The CDR3 coding sequence is TGTGCCAGCAGTACCACAGGGTATACGCAGTATTTT.

This sequence joins TRBV30 and TRBJ1-2; D is ambiguous. Germline lookup yields CDR1 GTSNPN and CDR2 SVGIG (reference sequence). CDR3 length equals 14 residues. V was pared by 5 bases and J by 0 bases, with 13 bases between. CDR3 region: CAWEYSAANYGYTF. The CDR3 nucleotides read TGTGCCTGGGAATACAGTGCAGCTAACTATGGCTACACCTTC. Using reference TRBV30 and TRBJ1-2 for the parts outside the CDR3, the full variable domain is SQTIHQWPATLVQPVGSPLSLECTVEGTSNPNLYWYRQAAGRGLQLLFYSVGIGQISSEVPQNLSASRPQDRQFILSSKKLLLSDSGFYLCAWEYSAANYGYTFGSGTRLTVV.

The gene calls are TRBV2 and TRBJ1-1; D is unclear. Germline CDR1 and CDR2: SNHLY and FYNNEI. Between the trimmed V and J ends, which lost 2 bases and 1 base, there was a span of 8 bases. There are 14 residues in the CDR3. CDR3 coding DNA: TGTGCCAGCAGTGAACAGCCTAGGAACACTGAAGCTTTCTTT. Its translation is CASSEQPRNTEAFF.

V usage is TRBV6-4 and J usage is TRBJ1-1; perhaps TRBD1 as D (6 bases). Germline V gene sequence: CDR1 MRHNA, CDR2 SNTAGT. The CDR3 has 14 amino acids. V lost 5 bases and J 1 base, leaving 11 bases between the germline ends. CDR3 sequence (DNA): TGTGCCAGCAGTCCCCAAGGGGGGAACACTGAAGCTTTCTTT. Translated: CASSPQGGNTEAFF.

The chain employs TRBV12-3 or TRBV12-4 and TRBJ1-2; D might be TRBD1 (5 bases). CDR3 length: 12 amino acids. V dropped 6 bases and J dropped 2 bases, with 7 bases sitting between them. CDR3 nucleotides: TGTGCCAGCAGCCGGGGGAACTATGGCTACACCTTC. Translation gives CASSRGNYGYTF.

The J gene is TRBJ1-2, the V gene TRBV5-1, with 10 bases identical to TRBD1. In germline, CDR1 is SGHRS, CDR2 YFSETQ. The CDR3 totals 15 residues. J gave up 0 bases and V 4 bases, and 3 bases lay outside the gene matches. CDR3 sequence: CASSNGQGANYGYTF. The DNA of the CDR3 is TGCGCCAGCAGCAACGGACAGGGGGCTAACTATGGCTACACCTTC.

V usage is TRBV12-3 or TRBV12-4 and J usage is TRBJ1-5; D call uncertain. The CDR3 has 12 amino acids. V was pared by 5 bases and J by 3 bases, with 5 bases between. CDR3 in DNA: TGTGCCAGCAGTCGTAACAATCAGCCCCAGCATTTT. This gives the protein CASSRNNQPQHF.

V gene TRBV23-1 combines with J gene TRBJ1-4; weak D call: TRBD1 (6 bases). TRBV23-1 is classed as an ORF, of uncertain function. Trimming shortened V by 1 base and J by 7 bases, and 13 bases separated the two germline ends. The CDR3 covers 15 residues. CDR3 sequence (DNA): TGCGCCAGCAGTCAATGGTCAGGGGCGCCTGAAAAACTGTTTTTT. It specifies CASSQWSGAPEKLFF.

The V and J genes are TRBV5-4 and TRBJ1-4, with 9 bases aligning to TRBD1. J was trimmed by 8 bases and V by 3 bases; bases with no gene match: 8. Germline CDR1 SGHNT, CDR2 YYREEE (reference sequence). This CDR3 has 15 amino acids. This chain's CDR3 is CASSSPTGGFEKLFF. For the CDR3, the DNA is TGTGCCAGCAGCTCGCCGACAGGGGGGTTCGAAAAACTGTTTTTT.

This sequence joins TRBV5-6 and TRBJ1-2; 9 bases line up with TRBD1. The CDR3 is 15 amino acids. Germline assignment: CDR1 SGHDT and CDR2 YYEEEE. J lost 4 bases, V lost 4 bases, and 8 bases had no gene match. The CDR3 loop is CASSIRDRALYGYTF. The CDR3 DNA follows: TGTGCCAGCAGCATCCGGGACAGGGCCCTCTATGGCTACACCTTC. The full variable domain, with the rest looked up from reference TRBV5-6 and TRBJ1-2, is DAGVTQSPTHLIKTRGQQVTLRCSPKSGHDTVSWYQQALGQGPQFIFQYYEEEERQRGNFPDRFSGHQFPNYSSELNVNALLLGDSALYLCASSIRDRALYGYTFGSGTRLTVV.

The rearrangement uses TRBV18 and TRBJ2-3; 12 bases map to TRBD2. The V segment lost 5 bases and the J segment 5 bases; nucleotides outside the gene matches: 11. CDR3 length equals 17 residues. In germline, CDR1 is KGHSH, CDR2 LQKENI. CDR3 DNA: TGTGCCAGCTCATCCGGGACTAGCGGGTGGCGTGGAGATACGCAGTATTTT. The encoded protein is CASSSGTSGWRGDTQYF.

The V gene is TRBV28, the J gene TRBJ1-1, with D perhaps matching TRBD1 (6 bases). CDR3 length: 15 residues. Trimming took off 2 bases at V and 10 bases at J, with 20 bases between the two ends. Germline-derived CDR1 and CDR2 are MDHEN and SYDVKM. The CDR3 region is CASSLGFGRGSAAFF. CDR3 DNA sequence: TGTGCCAGCAGTTTAGGATTCGGCAGGGGAAGTGCAGCTTTCTTT.

Regarding this clone: At one end the junction does not follow the germline gene, possibly because of a read error. J is TRBJ2-5 and V is TRBV6-5; the D gene is possibly TRBD1 (7 bases). CDR3 length: 15 residues. CDR1 is MNHEY and CDR2 is SVGAGI in the germline V gene. CDR3 nucleotide sequence: TGTGCCAGCAATTACAGGGGAGGAAAGGGAGAGACCCAGTACTTC. Its protein product is CASNYRGGKGETQYF.

The chain combines TRBV7-2 with TRBJ1-4; 8 bases line up with TRBD1. Germline CDR1 is SGHTA and CDR2 is FQGNSA. The CDR3 consists of 14 residues. V was pared by 6 bases and J by 8 bases, with 8 bases of the junction left unmatched. CDR3 DNA sequence: TGTGCCAGCAGGCAGGGGGCTGGAAGGGAAAAACTGTTTTTT. Encoded protein: CASRQGAGREKLFF. Full variable domain (rest looked up from reference TRBV7-2 and TRBJ1-4): GAGVSQSPSNKVTEKGKDVELRCDPISGHTALYWYRQSLGQGLEFLIYFQGNSAPDKSGLPSDRFSAERTGGSVSTLTIQRTQQEDSAVYLCASRQGAGREKLFFGSGTQLSVL.

The sample holds a few counts of this clone. This chain links TRBV7-2 with TRBJ2-7, with TRBD1 matching over 9 bases. V lost 5 bases and J lost 3; bases outside the gene matches: 5. This CDR3 is built from 14 residues. In germline, CDR1 is SGHTA, CDR2 FQGNSA. CDR3 sequence: CASSPQTGGYEQYF. CDR3 coding DNA: TGTGCCAGCAGCCCCCAGACAGGGGGCTACGAGCAGTACTTC.

This clone came up once. The chain has TRBV7-2 and TRBJ1-1; TRBD1 matches 7 bases. This CDR3 region has 14 residues. V lost 6 bases to trimming and J lost 0 bases; unmatched junction nucleotides: 4. Germline-derived CDR1 and CDR2 are SGHTA and FQGNSA. The CDR3 reads CASRSQGVNTEAFF. The CDR3 nucleotides are TGTGCCAGCAGATCCCAGGGGGTGAACACTGAAGCTTTCTTT.

The table lists this clone with a count of one. The chain joins TRBV10-3 to TRBJ1-1; 12 bases are a match to TRBD1. This CDR3 contains 15 residues. V lost 6 bases and J lost 5; bases outside the gene matches: 7. Germline V gene data show CDR1 as ENHRY and CDR2 as SYGVKD. CDR3 nucleotide sequence: TGTGCCATCAGGGGGGGACAGGGGGCTGGTACTGAAGCTTTCTTT. Encoded protein: CAIRGGQGAGTEAFF.

This chain connects TRBV6-5 to TRBJ1-1; unclear D gene. Trimming cost V 7 bases and J 5 bases, with 8 bases left between them. The CDR3 has 11 amino acids. CDR1 is MNHEY, CDR2 SVGAGI, per germline. CDR3 residues: CASKRETEAFF. CDR3 sequence (DNA): TGTGCCAGCAAGAGGGAGACTGAAGCTTTCTTT.

This sequence joins TRBV28 and TRBJ2-6, with 9 bases identical to TRBD1. Germline-derived CDR1 and CDR2 are MDHEN and SYDVKM. The J segment lost 4 bases and the V segment lost 3 bases, leaving 16 bases of the junction unmatched. The CDR3 is 20 amino acids. The CDR3 nucleotides are TGTGCCAGCAGTTTTCCCCCTGGGACAGGGCCGACTCGCGGGGCCAACGTCCTGACTTTC. It specifies CASSFPPGTGPTRGANVLTF. Full variable domain (missing parts from reference TRBV28 and TRBJ2-6): DVKVTQSSRYLVKRTGEKVFLECVQDMDHENMFWYRQDPGLGLRLIYFSYDVKMKEKGDIPEGYSVSREKKERFSLILESASTNQTSMYLCASSFPPGTGPTRGANVLTFGAGSRLTVL.

The V call is TRBV4-2, the J call TRBJ2-2; 10 nucleotides agree with TRBD1. This CDR3 is 14 amino acids long. From germline, CDR1 is LGHNA and CDR2 YNFKEQ. Trimming cost V 3 bases and J 7 bases; bases outside gene matches: 2. CDR3 amino acids: CASSQDRGYGELFF. The CDR3 nucleotides read TGTGCCAGCAGCCAGGACAGGGGGTACGGGGAGCTGTTTTTT.

The chain recombines TRBV19 with TRBJ1-5, with 7 bases matching TRBD1. Germline values: CDR1 LNHDA, CDR2 SQIVND (reference sequence). V gave up 1 base and J gave up 7 bases; unmatched junction bases: 7. CDR3 size: 15 residues. The CDR3 here is CASSIGGGQGQPQHF. In DNA, the CDR3 is TGTGCCAGTAGTATAGGAGGGGGCCAAGGGCAGCCCCAGCATTTT.

The V call is TRBV9, the J call TRBJ2-7; 7 nucleotides match TRBD1. The CDR3 totals 16 residues. Germline V gene data show CDR1 as SGDLS and CDR2 as YYNGEE. Trimming removed 4 bases from V and 6 bases from J; junction bases left unmatched: 16. The CDR3: CASSLTGTASRGEQYF. CDR3 nucleotides: TGTGCCAGCAGCCTTACCGGGACAGCCTCGAGGGGCGAGCAGTACTTC.

Only one count was recorded for this clone. V usage is TRBV6-5 and J usage is TRBJ1-1; D uncertain. The CDR3 totals 13 residues. Deletions cut 5 bases from V and 6 bases from J, with 13 bases between. Per the germline V gene, CDR1 is MNHEY and CDR2 is SVGAGI. The CDR3 DNA sequence: TGTGCCAGCAGTATGGACTCCTGGGCTGAAGCTTTCTTT. Protein sequence: CASSMDSWAEAFF.

This clone occurred once. The chain carries TRBV7-6 and TRBJ2-3, with D maybe TRBD1 (5 bases). The V gene lost 2 bases and the J gene lost 4 bases, with 7 bases spanning the gap. From germline, CDR1 is SGHVS and CDR2 FNYEAQ. The CDR3 spans 13 residues. Here the CDR3 DNA reads TGTGCCAGCAGCTTACAGGGCCCAGATACGCAGTATTTT. It is translated as CASSLQGPDTQYF.

The rearrangement joins TRBV5-1 to TRBJ1-1; TRBD1 is a possible D gene (6 bases). V lost 4 bases and J lost 2, with 12 bases in between. The CDR3 extends over 14 amino acids. Germline CDR1 SGHRS, CDR2 YFSETQ. The CDR3 region is CASSETTGNTEAFF. As DNA, the CDR3 is TGCGCCAGCAGCGAGACGACAGGTAACACTGAAGCTTTCTTT.